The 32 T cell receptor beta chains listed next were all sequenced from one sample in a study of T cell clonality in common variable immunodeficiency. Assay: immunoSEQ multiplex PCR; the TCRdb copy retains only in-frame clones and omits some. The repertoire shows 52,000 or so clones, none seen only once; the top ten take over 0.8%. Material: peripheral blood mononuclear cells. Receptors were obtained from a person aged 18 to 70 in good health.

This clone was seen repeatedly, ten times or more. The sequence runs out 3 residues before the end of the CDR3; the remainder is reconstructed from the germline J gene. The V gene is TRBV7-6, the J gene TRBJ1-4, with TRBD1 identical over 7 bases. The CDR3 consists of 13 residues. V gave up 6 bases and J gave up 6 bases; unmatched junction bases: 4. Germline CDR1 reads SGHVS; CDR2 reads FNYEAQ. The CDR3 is CASSKDRHEKLFF. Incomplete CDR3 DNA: TGTGCCAGCAGTAAGGACAGGCATGAAAAA.

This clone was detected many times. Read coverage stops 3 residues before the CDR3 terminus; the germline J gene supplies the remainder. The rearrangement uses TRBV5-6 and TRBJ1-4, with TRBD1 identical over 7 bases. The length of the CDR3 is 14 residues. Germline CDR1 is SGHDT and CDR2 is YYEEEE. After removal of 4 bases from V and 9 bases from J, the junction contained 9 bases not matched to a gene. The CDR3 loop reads CASSLRTGAQKLFF. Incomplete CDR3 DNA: TGTGCCAGCAGCCTACGGACAGGTGCCCAAAAA.

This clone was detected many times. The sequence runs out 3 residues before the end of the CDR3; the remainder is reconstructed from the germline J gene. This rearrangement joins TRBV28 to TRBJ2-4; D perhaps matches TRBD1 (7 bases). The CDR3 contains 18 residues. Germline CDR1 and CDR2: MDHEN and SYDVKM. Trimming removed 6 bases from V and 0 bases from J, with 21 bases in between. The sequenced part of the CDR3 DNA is TGTGCCAGCAGGCTAGAGGCGGGGACAGACTTAGCCAAAAACATT. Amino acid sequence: CASRLEAGTDLAKNI. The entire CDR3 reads CASRLEAGTDLAKNIQYF.

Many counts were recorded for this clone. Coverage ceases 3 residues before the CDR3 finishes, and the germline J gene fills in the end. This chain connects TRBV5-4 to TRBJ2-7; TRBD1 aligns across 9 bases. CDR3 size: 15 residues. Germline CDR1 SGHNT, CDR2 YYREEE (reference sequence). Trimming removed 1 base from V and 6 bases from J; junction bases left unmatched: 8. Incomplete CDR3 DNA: TGTGCCAGCAGCTTGTCGGGACAGGGATCGCTCGAG. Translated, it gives CASSLSGQGSLE. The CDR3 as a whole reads CASSLSGQGSLEQYF.

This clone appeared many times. The CDR3 here is CAWSWAGEDTQYF. The covered CDR3 bases are TGTGCCTGGAGTTGGGCGGGAGAAGATACG. The J gene is TRBJ2-3, the V gene TRBV30; 7 bases fit TRBD2. Coverage ceases 3 residues before the CDR3 finishes, and the germline J gene fills in the end. The CDR3 is made up of 13 amino acids. The germline V gene encodes CDR1 GTSNPN and CDR2 SVGIG (reference sequence). V gave up 2 bases and J gave up 5 bases; unmatched junction bases: 4.

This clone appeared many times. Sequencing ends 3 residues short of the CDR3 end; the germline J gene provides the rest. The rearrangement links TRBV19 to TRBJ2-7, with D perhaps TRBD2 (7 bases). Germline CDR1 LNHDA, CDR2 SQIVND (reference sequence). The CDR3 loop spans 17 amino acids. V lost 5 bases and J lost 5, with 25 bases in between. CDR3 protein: CASSARRGGTALNEQYF. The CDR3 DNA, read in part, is TGTGCCAGTAGTGCGCGGAGGGGGGGGACTGCTCTCAACGAG.

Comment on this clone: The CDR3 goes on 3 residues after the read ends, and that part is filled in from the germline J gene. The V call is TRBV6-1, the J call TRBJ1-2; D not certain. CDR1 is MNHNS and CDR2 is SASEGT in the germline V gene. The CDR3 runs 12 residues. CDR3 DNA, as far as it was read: TGTGCCAGCAGTGTTCTAGGAGATGAC. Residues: CASSVLGDD. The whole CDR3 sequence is CASSVLGDDYTF.

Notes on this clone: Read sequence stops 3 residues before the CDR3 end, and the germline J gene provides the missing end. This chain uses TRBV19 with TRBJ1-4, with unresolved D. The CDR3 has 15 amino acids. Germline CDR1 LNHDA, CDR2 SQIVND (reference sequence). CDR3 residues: CASSTILSYNSPLFF. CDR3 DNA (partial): TGTGCCAGTAGTACAATACTCTCCTATAATTCACCA.

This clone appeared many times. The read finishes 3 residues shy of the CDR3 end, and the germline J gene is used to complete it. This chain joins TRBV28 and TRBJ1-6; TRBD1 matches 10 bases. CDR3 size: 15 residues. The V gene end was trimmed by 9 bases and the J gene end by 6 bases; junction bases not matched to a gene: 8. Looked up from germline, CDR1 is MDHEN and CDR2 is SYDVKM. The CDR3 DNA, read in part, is TGTGCCAGTAGAGTGACAGGGGGCAGTAATTCACCC. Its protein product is CASRVTGGSNSP. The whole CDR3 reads CASRVTGGSNSPLHF.

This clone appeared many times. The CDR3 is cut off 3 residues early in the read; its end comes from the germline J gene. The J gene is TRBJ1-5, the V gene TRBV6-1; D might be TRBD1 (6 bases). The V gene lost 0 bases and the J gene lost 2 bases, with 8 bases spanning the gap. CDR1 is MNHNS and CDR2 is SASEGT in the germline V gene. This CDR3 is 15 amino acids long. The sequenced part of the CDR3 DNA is TGTGCCAGCAGTGAAGCTTCAGGGGGCAATCAGCCC. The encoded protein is CASSEASGGNQP. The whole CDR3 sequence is CASSEASGGNQPQHF.

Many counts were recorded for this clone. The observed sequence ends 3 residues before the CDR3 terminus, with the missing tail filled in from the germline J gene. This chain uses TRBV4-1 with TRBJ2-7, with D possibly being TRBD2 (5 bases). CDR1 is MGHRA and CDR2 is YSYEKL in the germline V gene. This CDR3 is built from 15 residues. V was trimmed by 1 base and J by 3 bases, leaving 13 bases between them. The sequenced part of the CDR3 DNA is TGCGCCAGCAGCCAAGGTGAGGGCCCCTACTACGAG. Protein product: CASSQGEGPYYE. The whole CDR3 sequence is CASSQGEGPYYEQYF.

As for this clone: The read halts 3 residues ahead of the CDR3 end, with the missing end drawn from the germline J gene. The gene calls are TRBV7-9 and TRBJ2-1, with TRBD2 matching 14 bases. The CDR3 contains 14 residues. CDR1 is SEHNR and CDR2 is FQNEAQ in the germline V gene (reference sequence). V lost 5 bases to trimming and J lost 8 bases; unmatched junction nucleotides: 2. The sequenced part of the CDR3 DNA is TGTGCCAGCAGCCGGGGACTAGCGGGAGATGAG. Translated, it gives CASSRGLAGDE. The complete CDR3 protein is CASSRGLAGDEQFF.

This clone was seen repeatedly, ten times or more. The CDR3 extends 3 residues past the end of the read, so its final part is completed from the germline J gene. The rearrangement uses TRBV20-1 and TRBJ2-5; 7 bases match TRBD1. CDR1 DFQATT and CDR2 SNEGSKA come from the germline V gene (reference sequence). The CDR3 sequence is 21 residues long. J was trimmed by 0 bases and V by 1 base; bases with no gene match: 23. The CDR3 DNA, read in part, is TGCAGTGCTAGAGCCTTCCTGGACGATGGGACAGCACCACAGTACCAAGAGACC. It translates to CSARAFLDDGTAPQYQET. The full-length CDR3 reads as CSARAFLDDGTAPQYQETQYF.

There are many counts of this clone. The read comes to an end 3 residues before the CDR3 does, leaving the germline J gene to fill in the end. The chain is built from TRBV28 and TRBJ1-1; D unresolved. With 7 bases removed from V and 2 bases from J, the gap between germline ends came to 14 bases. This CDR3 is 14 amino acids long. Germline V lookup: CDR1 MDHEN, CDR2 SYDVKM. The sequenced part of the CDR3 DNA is TGTGCCAGCACCACGTTGGGCGTTAACACTGAA. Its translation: CASTTLGVNTE. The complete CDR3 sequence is CASTTLGVNTEAFF.

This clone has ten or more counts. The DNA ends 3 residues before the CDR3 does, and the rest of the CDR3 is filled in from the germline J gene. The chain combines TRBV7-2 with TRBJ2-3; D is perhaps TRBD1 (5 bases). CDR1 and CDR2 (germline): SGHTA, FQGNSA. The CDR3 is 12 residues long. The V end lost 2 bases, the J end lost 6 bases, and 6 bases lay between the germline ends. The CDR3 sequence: CASSLYRDTQYF. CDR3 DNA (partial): TGTGCCAGCAGCTTATACAGGGATACG.

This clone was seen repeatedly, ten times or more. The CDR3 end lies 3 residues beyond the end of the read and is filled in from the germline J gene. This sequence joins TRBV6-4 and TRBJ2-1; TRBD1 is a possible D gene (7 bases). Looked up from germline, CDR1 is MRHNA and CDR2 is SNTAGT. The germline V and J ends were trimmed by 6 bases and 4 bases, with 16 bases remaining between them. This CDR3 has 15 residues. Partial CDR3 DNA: TGTGCCAGCAGGGCCCAGGCAGGGGGGTACAATGAG. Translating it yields CASRAQAGGYNE. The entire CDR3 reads CASRAQAGGYNEQFF.

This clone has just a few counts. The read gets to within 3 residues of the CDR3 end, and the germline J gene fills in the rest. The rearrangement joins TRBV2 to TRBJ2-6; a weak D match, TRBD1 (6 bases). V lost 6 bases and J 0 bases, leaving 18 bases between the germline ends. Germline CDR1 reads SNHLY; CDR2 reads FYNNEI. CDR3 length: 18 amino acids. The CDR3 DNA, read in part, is TGTGCCAGCAGCATTCCGGGACAAACCCTCTCTGGGGCCAACGTC. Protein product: CASSIPGQTLSGANV. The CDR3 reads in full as CASSIPGQTLSGANVLTF.

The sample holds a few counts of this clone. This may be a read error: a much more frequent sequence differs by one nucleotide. The chain's CDR3 is CSAIHPSARGNQPQYF. The part of the CDR3 DNA that was read is TGCAGTGCTATCCATCCCTCTGCCAGGGGGAATCAGCCG. The V gene is TRBV20-1, the J gene TRBJ2-3; 7 bases match TRBD1. The read gets to within 3 residues of the CDR3 end, and the germline J gene fills in the rest. This CDR3 has 16 residues. The germline V gene encodes CDR1 DFQATT and CDR2 SNEGSKA (reference sequence).

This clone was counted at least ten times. The sequenced CDR3 bases are TGTGCCAGCAGCCGCAAATCCCCCGTCGAAGGGGCTAAAAGCACAGATACG. Protein sequence: CASSRKSPVEGAKSTDT. In full, the CDR3 is CASSRKSPVEGAKSTDTQYF. This sequence joins TRBV14 and TRBJ2-3, with D possibly matching TRBD1 (5 bases). Read data end 3 residues before the CDR3 end; the end is taken from the germline J gene. V was pared by 4 bases and J by 0 bases, with 26 bases between. Germline V gene lookup returns CDR1 SGHDN and CDR2 FVKESK. The CDR3 has 20 amino acids.

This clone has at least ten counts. Partial CDR3 DNA: TGTGCCATCAGTGAGGGCGTCGGGGATGCCTCACCC. As protein: CAISEGVGDASP. The whole CDR3 protein is CAISEGVGDASPLHF. V is TRBV10-3 and J is TRBJ1-6; D gene unclear. The read terminates 3 residues before the CDR3 end, so the remaining end is supplied by the germline J gene. The V end lost 2 bases, the J end lost 10 bases, and 15 bases lay between the germline ends. There are 15 residues in the CDR3. The germline CDR1 and CDR2 sequences are ENHRY and SYGVKD.

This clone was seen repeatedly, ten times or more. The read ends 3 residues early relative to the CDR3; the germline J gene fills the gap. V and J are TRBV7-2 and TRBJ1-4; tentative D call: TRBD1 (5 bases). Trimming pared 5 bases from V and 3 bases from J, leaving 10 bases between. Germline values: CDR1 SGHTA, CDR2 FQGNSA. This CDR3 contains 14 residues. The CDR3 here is CASSPMTANEKLFF. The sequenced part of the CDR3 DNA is TGTGCCAGCAGCCCCATGACAGCTAATGAAAAA.

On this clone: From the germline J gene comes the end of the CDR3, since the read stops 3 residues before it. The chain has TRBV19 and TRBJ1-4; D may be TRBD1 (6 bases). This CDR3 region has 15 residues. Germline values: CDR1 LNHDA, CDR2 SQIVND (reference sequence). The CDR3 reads CASSPGAGEGSPLFF. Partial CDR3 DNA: TGTGCCAGTAGCCCAGGGGCAGGGGAAGGTTCACCA.

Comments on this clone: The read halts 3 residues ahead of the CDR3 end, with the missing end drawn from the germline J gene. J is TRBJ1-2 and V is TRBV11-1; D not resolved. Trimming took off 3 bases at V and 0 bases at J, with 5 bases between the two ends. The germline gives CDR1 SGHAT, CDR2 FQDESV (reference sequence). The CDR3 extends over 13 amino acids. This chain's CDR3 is CASSFQTNYGYTF. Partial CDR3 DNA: TGTGCCAGCAGCTTCCAGACTAACTATGGC.

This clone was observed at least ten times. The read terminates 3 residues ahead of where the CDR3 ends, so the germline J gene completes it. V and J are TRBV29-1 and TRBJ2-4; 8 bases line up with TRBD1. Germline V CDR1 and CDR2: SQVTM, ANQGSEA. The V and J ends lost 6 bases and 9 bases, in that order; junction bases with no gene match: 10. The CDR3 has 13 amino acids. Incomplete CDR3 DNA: TGCAGCGTAGCACAGGGGGAAAGGTCCATT. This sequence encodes CSVAQGERSI. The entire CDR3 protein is CSVAQGERSIQYF.

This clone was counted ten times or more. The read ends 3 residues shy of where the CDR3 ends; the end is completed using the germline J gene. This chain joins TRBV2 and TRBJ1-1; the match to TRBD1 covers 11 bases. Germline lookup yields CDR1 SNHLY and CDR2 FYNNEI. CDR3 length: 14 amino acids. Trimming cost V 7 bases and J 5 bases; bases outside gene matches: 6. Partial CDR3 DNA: TGTGCCAGCAATAAAGGACAGGGGGCGACTGAA. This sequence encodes CASNKGQGATE. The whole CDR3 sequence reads CASNKGQGATEAFF.

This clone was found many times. The CDR3: CAWSNMGGNYGYTF. The part of the CDR3 DNA that was read is TGTGCCTGGAGCAACATGGGGGGGAACTATGGC. The chain joins TRBV30 to TRBJ1-2; tentative D call: TRBD1 (5 bases). The sequence runs out 3 residues before the end of the CDR3; the remainder is reconstructed from the germline J gene. Germline V gene lookup returns CDR1 GTSNPN and CDR2 SVGIG (reference sequence). The CDR3 covers 14 residues. Trimming shortened V by 3 bases and J by 2 bases, and 13 bases separated the two germline ends.

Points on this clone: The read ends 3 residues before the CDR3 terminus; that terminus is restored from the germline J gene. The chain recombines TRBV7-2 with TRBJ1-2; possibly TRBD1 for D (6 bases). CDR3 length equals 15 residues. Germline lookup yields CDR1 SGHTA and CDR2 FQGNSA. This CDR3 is CASSPEGDRTYDYTF. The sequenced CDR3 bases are TGTGCCAGCAGCCCCGAGGGGGACCGAACCTACGAC.

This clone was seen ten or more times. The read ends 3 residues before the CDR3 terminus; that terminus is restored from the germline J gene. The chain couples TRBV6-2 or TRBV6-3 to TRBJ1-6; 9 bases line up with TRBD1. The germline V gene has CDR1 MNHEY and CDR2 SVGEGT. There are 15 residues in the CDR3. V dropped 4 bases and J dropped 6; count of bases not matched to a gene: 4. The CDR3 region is CASSFSGQGNSPLHF. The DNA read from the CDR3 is TGTGCCAGCAGTTTCTCGGGACAGGGTAATTCACCC.

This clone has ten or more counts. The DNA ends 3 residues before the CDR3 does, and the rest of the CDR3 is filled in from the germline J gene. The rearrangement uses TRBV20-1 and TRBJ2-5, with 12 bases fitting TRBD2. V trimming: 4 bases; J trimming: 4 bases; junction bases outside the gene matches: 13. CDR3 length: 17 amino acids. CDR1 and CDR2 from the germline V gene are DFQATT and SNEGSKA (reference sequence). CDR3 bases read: TGCAGTGCTAAAGGACTAGCGGGGACCCAAGGGGGAGAGACC. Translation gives CSAKGLAGTQGGET. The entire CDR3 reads CSAKGLAGTQGGETQYF.

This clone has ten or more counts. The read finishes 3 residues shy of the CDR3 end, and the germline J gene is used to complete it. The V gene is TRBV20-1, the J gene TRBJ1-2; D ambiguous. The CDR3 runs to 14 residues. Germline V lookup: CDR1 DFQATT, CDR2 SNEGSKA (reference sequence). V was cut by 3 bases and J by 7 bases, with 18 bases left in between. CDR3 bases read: TGCAGTGCTAGCCGACAAGGATTGAGTGGTGGC. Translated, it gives CSASRQGLSGG. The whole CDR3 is CSASRQGLSGGYTF.

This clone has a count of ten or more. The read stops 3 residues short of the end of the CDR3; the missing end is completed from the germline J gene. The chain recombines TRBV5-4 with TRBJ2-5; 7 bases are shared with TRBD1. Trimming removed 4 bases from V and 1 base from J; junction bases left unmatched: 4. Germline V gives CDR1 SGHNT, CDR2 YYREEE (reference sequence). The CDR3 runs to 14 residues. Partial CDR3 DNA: TGTGCCAGCAGCCTGAGGACAGGCCAAGAGACC. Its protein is CASSLRTGQET. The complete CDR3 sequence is CASSLRTGQETQYF.

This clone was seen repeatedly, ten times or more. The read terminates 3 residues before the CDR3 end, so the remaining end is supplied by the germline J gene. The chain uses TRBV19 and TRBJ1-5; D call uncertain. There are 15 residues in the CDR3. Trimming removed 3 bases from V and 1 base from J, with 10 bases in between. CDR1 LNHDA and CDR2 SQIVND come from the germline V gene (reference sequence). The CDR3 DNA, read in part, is TGTGCCAGTAGTATCGTGGCACAGAGCAATCAGCCC. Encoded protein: CASSIVAQSNQP. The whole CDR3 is CASSIVAQSNQPQHF.